This T cell receptor beta chain is from a study of cytomegalovirus exposure and HLA in healthy donors. Study overall: The 100 to 150 validation repertoires matched the approximately 700 first-cohort repertoires in platform, a later analysis reported. Points from the study as a whole: Researchers counted roughly 150 TCR beta chains as cytomegalovirus-associated. Using the classifier, cytomegalovirus status was reportedly diagnosed with high specificity and sensitivity.

Germline values: CDR1 ENHRY, CDR2 SYGVKD. The CDR3 is made up of 13 amino acids. V was pared by 9 bases and J by 3 bases, with 8 bases of the junction left unmatched. This clone has only a few counts. Its specificity is not known. Generated by immunoSEQ multiplex PCR, the TCRdb table keeps only in-frame clones and is missing some. The sample holds about 120,000 clones, roughly 84% seen once. This sequence originates from a woman under 40 in good health and CMV-seronegative. The chain combines TRBV10-3 with TRBJ2-7, with 7 bases that match TRBD1. The material sequenced was PBMCs. CDR3: CAIGTVRVYEQYF. The CDR3 DNA reads TGTGCCATTGGGACAGTGAGGGTCTACGAGCAGTACTTC.